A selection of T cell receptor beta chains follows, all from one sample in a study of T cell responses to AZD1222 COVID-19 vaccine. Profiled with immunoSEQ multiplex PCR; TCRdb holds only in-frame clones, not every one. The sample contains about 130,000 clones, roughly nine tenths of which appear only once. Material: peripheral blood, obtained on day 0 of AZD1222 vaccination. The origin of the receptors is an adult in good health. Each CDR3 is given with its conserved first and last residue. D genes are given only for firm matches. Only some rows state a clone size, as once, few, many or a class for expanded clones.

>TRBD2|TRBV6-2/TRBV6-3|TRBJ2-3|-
CASSLPSGRALDTQYF
TGTGCCAGCAGTTTGCCCAGCGGGAGGGCCTTAGATACGCAGTATTTT
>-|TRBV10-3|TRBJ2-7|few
CAISEGLAVDEQYF
TGTGCCATCAGTGAGGGTTTGGCAGTAGACGAGCAGTACTTC
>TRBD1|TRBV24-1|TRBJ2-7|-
CATSDDRASSYEQYF
TGTGCCACCAGTGATGACAGGGCTAGCTCCTACGAGCAGTACTTC
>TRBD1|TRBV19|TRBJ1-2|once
CASTRDPDRRPNYGYTF
TGTGCCAGTACCAGGGACCCGGACAGGCGACCTAACTATGGCTACACCTTC
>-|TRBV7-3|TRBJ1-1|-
CASSLTTAMNTEAFF
TGTGCCAGCAGCTTGACCACAGCTATGAACACTGAAGCTTTCTTT
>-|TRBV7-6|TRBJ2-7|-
CASSLGQPTLGEQYF
TGTGCCAGCAGCTTAGGCCAGCCTACGTTAGGGGAGCAGTACTTC
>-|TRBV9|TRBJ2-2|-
CASSTGGTGELFF
TGTGCCAGCAGCACCGGGGGAACCGGGGAGCTGTTTTTT
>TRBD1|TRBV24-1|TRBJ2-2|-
CATSDGTGDTGELFF
TGTGCCACCAGTGATGGGACAGGGGACACCGGGGAGCTGTTTTTT
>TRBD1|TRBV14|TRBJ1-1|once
CASSQGTGSATEAFF
TGTGCCAGCAGCCAAGGGACAGGGTCGGCAACTGAAGCTTTCTTT
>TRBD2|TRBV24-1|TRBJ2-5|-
CATSARTSGRYLGETQYF
TGTGCCACCAGTGCCAGGACTAGCGGCCGTTACCTGGGAGAGACCCAGTACTTC
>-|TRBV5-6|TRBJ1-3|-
CASSFGDTGNTIYF
TGTGCCAGCAGCTTCGGGGATACCGGAAACACCATATATTTT
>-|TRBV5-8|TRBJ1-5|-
CASSLAGLPQHF
TGTGCCAGCAGCTTGGCCGGCCTACCCCAGCATTTT
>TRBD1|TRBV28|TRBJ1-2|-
CASSLTPTGVPYGYTF
TGTGCCAGCAGTTTAACCCCAACAGGGGTTCCCTATGGCTACACCTTC
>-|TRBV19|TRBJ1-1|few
CASRRGGGTEAFF
TGTGCCAGTAGGCGGGGGGGCGGCACTGAAGCTTTCTTT
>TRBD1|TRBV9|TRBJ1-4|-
CASSAGQGATNEKLFF
TGTGCCAGCAGCGCTGGACAGGGGGCAACTAATGAAAAACTGTTTTTT
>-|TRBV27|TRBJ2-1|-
CASTPSRGNEQFF
TGTGCCAGCACCCCTTCGAGGGGAAATGAGCAGTTCTTC
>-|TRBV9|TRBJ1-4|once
CASSVEGTLGELFF
TGTGCCAGCAGCGTAGAGGGGACCCTCGGGGAACTGTTTTTT
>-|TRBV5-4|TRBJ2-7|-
CASSLSGSVGYEQYF
TGTGCCAGCAGCTTGTCGGGGAGCGTGGGCTACGAGCAGTACTTC
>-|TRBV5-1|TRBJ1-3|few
CASSFGTAGNTIYF
TGCGCCAGCAGCTTCGGGACGGCTGGAAACACCATATATTTT
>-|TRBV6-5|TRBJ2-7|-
CASSSRGREYEQYF
TGTGCCAGCAGTTCCCGGGGCCGAGAATACGAGCAGTACTTC
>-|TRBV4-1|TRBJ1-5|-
CASSQGKGGNQPQHF
TGCGCCAGCAGCCAAGGAAAAGGTGGCAATCAGCCCCAGCATTTT
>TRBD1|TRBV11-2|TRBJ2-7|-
CASRPGQGPSYEQYF
TGTGCCAGCAGACCAGGACAGGGACCCTCCTACGAGCAGTACTTC
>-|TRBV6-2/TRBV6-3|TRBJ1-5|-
CASSKRPSGNQPQHF
TGTGCCAGCAGCAAGCGGCCTTCCGGCAATCAGCCCCAGCATTTT
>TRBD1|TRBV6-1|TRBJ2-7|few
CASSEGDRVQYEQYF
TGTGCCAGCAGTGAAGGGGACAGGGTCCAGTACGAGCAGTACTTC
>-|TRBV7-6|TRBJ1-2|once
CASSSSMGAGNGYTF
TGTGCCAGCAGCTCCTCTATGGGGGCGGGGAATGGCTACACCTTC
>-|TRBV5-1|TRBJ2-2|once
CASSFVPGEDGTGELFF
TGCGCCAGCAGCTTCGTCCCGGGGGAGGATGGCACCGGGGAGCTGTTTTTT
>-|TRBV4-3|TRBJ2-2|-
CASSQAPTLGTNTGELFF
TGCGCCAGCAGCCAAGCCCCCACTCTTGGGACTAACACCGGGGAGCTGTTTTTT
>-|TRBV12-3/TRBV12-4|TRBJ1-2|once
CASRAGTAYGYTF
TGTGCCAGCAGGGCCGGGACGGCGTATGGCTACACCTTC
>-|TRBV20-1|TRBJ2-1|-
CSASSSQSSYNEQFF
TGCAGTGCTAGTTCGTCACAGAGCTCCTACAATGAGCAGTTCTTC
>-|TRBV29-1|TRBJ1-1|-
CSVEGVAAMNTEAFF
TGCAGCGTTGAGGGGGTGGCAGCGATGAACACTGAAGCTTTCTTT
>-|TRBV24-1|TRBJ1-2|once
CATSAGRAYGYTF
TGTGCCACCAGTGCAGGGCGAGCCTATGGCTACACCTTC
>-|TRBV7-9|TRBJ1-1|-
CASSSSIQNTEAFF
TGTGCCAGCAGCTCCAGTATCCAGAACACTGAAGCTTTCTTT
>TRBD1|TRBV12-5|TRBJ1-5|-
CASGLGTGTGKGQPQHF
TGTGCTAGTGGTTTGGGTACCGGGACAGGGAAGGGTCAGCCCCAGCATTTT
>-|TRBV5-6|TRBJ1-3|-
CASSSEGGGNTIYF
TGTGCCAGCAGCTCGGAGGGGGGTGGAAACACCATATATTTT
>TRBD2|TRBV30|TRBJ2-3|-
CAWSIFSGGGTDTQYF
TGTGCCTGGAGTATCTTTAGCGGGGGGGGAACAGATACGCAGTATTTT
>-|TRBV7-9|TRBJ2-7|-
CASSQSWAQQYF
TGTGCCAGCAGTCAATCCTGGGCCCAGCAGTACTTC
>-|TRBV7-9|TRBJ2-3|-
CASSSSIRGALTDTQYF
TGTGCCAGCAGCTCCAGTATCCGGGGGGCCCTTACAGATACGCAGTATTTT
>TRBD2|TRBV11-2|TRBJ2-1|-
CASNPRLASSYNEQFF
TGTGCCAGCAACCCCCGACTAGCGAGCTCCTACAATGAGCAGTTCTTC
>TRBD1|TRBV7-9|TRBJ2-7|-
CASSWEGTGLNF
TGTGCCAGCAGCTGGGAGGGGACAGGGTTAAACTTC
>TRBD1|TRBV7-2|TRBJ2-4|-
CASSSRQGAKNIQYF
TGTGCCAGCAGCTCACGACAGGGTGCCAAAAACATTCAGTACTTC
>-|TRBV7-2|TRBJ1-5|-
CASSLGHSSNQPQHF
TGTGCCAGCAGCTTAGGACACTCGAGCAATCAGCCCCAGCATTTT
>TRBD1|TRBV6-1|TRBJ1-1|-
CASSEMVGTDTEAFF
TGTGCCAGCAGTGAAATGGTTGGGACAGACACTGAAGCTTTCTTT
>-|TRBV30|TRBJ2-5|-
CAWSPGGETQYF
TGTGCCTGGAGCCCAGGAGGAGAGACCCAGTACTTC
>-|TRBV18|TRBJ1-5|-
CASSPDRDQPQHF
TGTGCCAGCTCTCCTGACAGAGATCAGCCCCAGCATTTT
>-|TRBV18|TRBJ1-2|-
CASSPAGGANYGYTF
TGTGCCAGCTCGCCGGCTGGCGGAGCTAACTATGGCTACACCTTC
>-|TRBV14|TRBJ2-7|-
CASSQDIRLSYEQYF
TGTGCCAGCAGCCAAGATATTCGTCTCTCCTACGAGCAGTACTTC
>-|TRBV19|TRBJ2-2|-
CASSQPLRLLGELFF
TGTGCCAGTAGTCAACCCCTCAGATTGCTGGGGGAGCTGTTTTTT
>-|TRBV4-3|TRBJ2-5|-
CASCHRLNSQETQYF
TGCGCCAGCTGCCACCGACTGAACTCCCAAGAGACCCAGTACTTC
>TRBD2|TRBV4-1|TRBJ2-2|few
CASSQQPGGNTGELFF
TGCGCCAGCAGCCAACAACCGGGGGGGAACACCGGGGAGCTGTTTTTT
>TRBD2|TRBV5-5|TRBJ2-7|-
CASSAAAGRSEQYF
TGTGCCAGCAGCGCGGCAGCGGGGAGGTCCGAGCAGTACTTC
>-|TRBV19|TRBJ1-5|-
CASSIDGPRRTANQPQHF
TGTGCCAGTAGTATAGATGGCCCCCGTAGGACAGCTAATCAGCCCCAGCATTTT
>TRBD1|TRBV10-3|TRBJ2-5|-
CAISEASTGKETQYF
TGTGCCATCAGTGAGGCGTCGACAGGGAAAGAGACCCAGTACTTC
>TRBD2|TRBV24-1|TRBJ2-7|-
CATSARLAGTNSYEQYF
TGTGCCACCAGTGCCAGACTAGCGGGTACAAACTCCTACGAGCAGTACTTC
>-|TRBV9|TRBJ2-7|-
CASSVAGEPSYEQYF
TGTGCCAGCAGCGTAGCTGGGGAACCCTCCTACGAGCAGTACTTC
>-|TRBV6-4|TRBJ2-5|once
CASSGGWETQYF
TGTGCCAGCAGCGGGGGATGGGAGACCCAGTACTTC
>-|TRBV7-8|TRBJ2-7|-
CASTRIGQGRREQYF
TGTGCCAGCACCCGAATCGGACAAGGGAGGAGAGAGCAGTACTTC
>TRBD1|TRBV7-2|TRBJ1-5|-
CASSLGGTGGWDRDQPQHF
TGTGCCAGCAGCTTAGGGGGGACAGGGGGTTGGGATCGGGATCAGCCCCAGCATTTT
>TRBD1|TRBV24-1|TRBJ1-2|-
CATSGTGGLFGYTF
TGTGCCACCAGTGGGACAGGCGGGCTTTTCGGGTACACCTTC